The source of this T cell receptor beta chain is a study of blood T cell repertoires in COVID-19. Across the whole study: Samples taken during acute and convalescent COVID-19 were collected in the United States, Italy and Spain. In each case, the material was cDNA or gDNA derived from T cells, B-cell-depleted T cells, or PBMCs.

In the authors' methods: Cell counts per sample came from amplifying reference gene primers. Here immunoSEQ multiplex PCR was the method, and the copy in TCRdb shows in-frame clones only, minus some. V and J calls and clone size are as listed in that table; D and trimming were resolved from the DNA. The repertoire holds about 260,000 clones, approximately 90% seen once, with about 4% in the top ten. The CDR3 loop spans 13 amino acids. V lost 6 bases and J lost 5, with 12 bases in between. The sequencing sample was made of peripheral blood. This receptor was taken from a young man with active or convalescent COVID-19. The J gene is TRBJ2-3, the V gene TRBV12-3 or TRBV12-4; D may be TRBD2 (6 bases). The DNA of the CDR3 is TGTGCCAGCAGCGCGGGATTGGGAGATACGCAGTATTTT. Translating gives CASSAGLGDTQYF.